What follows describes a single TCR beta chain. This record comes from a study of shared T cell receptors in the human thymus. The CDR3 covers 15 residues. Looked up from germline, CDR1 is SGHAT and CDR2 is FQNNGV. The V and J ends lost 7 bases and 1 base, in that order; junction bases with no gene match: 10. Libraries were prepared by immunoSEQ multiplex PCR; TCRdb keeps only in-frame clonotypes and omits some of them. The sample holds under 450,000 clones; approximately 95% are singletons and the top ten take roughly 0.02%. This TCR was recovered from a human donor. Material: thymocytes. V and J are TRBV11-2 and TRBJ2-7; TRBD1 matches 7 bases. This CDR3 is CASTPRTRGSYEQYF. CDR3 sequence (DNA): TGTGCCAGCACCCCAAGGACCAGGGGGTCCTACGAGCAGTACTTC. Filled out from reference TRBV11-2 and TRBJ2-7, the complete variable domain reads EAGVAQSPRYKIIEKRQSVAFWCNPISGHATLYWYQQILGQGPKLLIQFQNNGVVDDSQLPKDRFSAERLKGVDSTLKIQPAKLEDSAVYLCASTPRTRGSYEQYFGPGTRLTVT.